In this sample, the clone carrying this TCR beta chain turned up many times. The antigen is not known. This sample was taken from a study of regulatory T cells in long-lasting Graves disease. The study's findings and limits: Patients with persistent disease showed a bias toward TRBV28, TRBJ1-2 and TRBJ2-5. Public clonotype sharing was higher in persistent than newly diagnosed patients.

The time point denotes: persistent/refractory GD, antithyroid drugs over 5 years with positive TRAb. Following extraction of RNA from PBMCs, that RNA was used to make the TCR library. The germline gives CDR1 MNHNS, CDR2 SASEGT. V lost 6 bases to trimming and J lost 4 bases; unmatched junction nucleotides: 5. The CDR3 extends over 13 amino acids. According to the study, TCR beta libraries were built with iRepertoire HTBI primers and CDR3-region Arm-PCR. In the original analysis: Analysis of the samples identified about 62 TRBV and 13 to 15 TRBJ segments. TCRdb reprocessed the multiplex PCR reads via MiXCR and lists one record per CDR3 protein. The V and J calls here are based on TCRdb, not the publication. The sample carries around 450,000 distinct CDR3 sequences, around a fifth recorded once.

This receptor was obtained from a female donor with Graves disease. The input for sequencing was peripheral blood mononuclear cells (PBMCs), taken when the disease was refractory, from a patient treated with antithyroid drugs. V is TRBV6-1 and J is TRBJ2-5; 7 bases map to TRBD1. The CDR3 sequence is CASSPTGPETQYF. CDR3 DNA: TGTGCCAGCAGCCCGACAGGGCCAGAGACCCAGTACTTC.